This T cell receptor (beta chain) was sequenced for a study of blood T cells in healthy people across ages. Findings of the study overall: CMV infection status of these donors was not known. A roughly linear age-dependent decrease characterized TCR beta diversity per million T cells.

Primed by a sample-barcoded 5' primer and a J-beta primer mix, a second PCR proceeded for roughly 6 to 12 cycles. Each cDNA molecule carried a tag from a template-switch adaptor that contained 12 random nucleotides. TCRdb itself ran the 5' RACE reads through MiXCR, one entry per CDR3 protein. The sample contains under 2 million distinct CDR3 sequences, approximately 32% of which appear only once. On this clonotype: Antigen unknown.

Total RNA amounts of at least 6 micrograms were extracted per sample. Losses at the gene ends were 1 base for V and 1 base for J; bases not matched to a gene: 5. CDR1 is SGHRS and CDR2 is YFSETQ in the germline V gene. This CDR3 contains 15 residues. V usage is TRBV5-1 and J usage is TRBJ2-7; 7 nucleotides align to TRBD1. The sequencing input was blood. The receptor comes from a woman aged 25 to 39 in good health. As DNA, the CDR3 is TGCGCCAGCAGCTTGCCCGGGACAGAGTCCTACGAGCAGTACTTC. It codes for CASSLPGTESYEQYF. The variable domain in full, completed from reference TRBV5-1 and TRBJ2-7, reads KAGVTQTPRYLIKTRGQQVTLSCSPISGHRSVSWYQQTPGQGLQFLFEYFSETQRNKGNFPGRFSGRQFSNSRSEMNVSTLELGDSALYLCASSLPGTESYEQYFGPGTRLTVT.